These 6 T cell receptor beta chains were sequenced from one sample in a study of beta chain features in type 1 diabetes. The sequenced template was cDNA made from the entire isolated RNA. Data came from immunoSEQ multiplex PCR; TCRdb stores just in-frame clones and leaves some out. The table has tens of thousands of clones, about 51% seen once. Sequenced input: Tregs from blood. The receptors were sampled from a young woman in good health.

The V and J genes are TRBV10-2 and TRBJ1-1; D is unclear. The CDR3 totals 14 residues. The germline V gene has CDR1 WSHSY and CDR2 SAAADI. Trimming left V 6 bases short and J 0 bases short, with 11 bases between. The CDR3 reads CASSQTNLNTEAFF. The DNA of the CDR3 is TGCGCCAGCAGCCAGACAAACTTGAACACTGAAGCTTTCTTT.

This clone is medium-sized. The chain joins TRBV19 to TRBJ1-2; 7 positions match TRBD1. V lost 10 bases to trimming and J lost 8 bases; unmatched junction nucleotides: 10. Germline CDR1 LNHDA, CDR2 SQIVND (reference sequence). The CDR3 is made up of 12 amino acids. CDR3 bases: TGTGCCATCCAGGACAGGACGGGAGGCTACACCTTC. Translated, it gives CAIQDRTGGYTF.

This clone showed up just once. The CDR3 loop is CASSLVAGAFTDTQYF. As DNA, the CDR3 is TGTGCCAGCAGCTTAGTGGCAGGCGCGTTCACAGATACGCAGTATTTT. The chain is built from TRBV7-2 and TRBJ2-3; D is undetermined. Germline V gives CDR1 SGHTA, CDR2 FQGNSA. Trimming cost V 1 base and J 2 bases, with 13 bases left between them. This CDR3 spans 16 amino acids. Full variable domain (outside the CDR3, taken from reference TRBV7-2 and TRBJ2-3): GAGVSQSPSNKVTEKGKDVELRCDPISGHTALYWYRQSLGQGLEFLIYFQGNSAPDKSGLPSDRFSAERTGGSVSTLTIQRTQQEDSAVYLCASSLVAGAFTDTQYFGPGTRLTVL.

This clone was recorded a few times. The rearrangement links TRBV18 to TRBJ2-7; 10 bases line up with TRBD1. Germline V lookup: CDR1 KGHSH, CDR2 LQKENI. J gave up 4 bases and V 3 bases, and 9 bases lay outside the gene matches. This CDR3 is built from 16 residues. The CDR3 DNA sequence: TGTGCCAGCTCACCCTCGACAGGGGGCAGGTCATACGAGCAGTACTTC. Protein: CASSPSTGGRSYEQYF.

The CDR3 spells CSGRQGNYGYTF. The CDR3 DNA sequence: TGCAGCGGTCGACAGGGGAACTATGGCTACACCTTC. The J gene is TRBJ1-2, the V gene TRBV29-1, with 8 bases identical to TRBD1. Trimming at V came to 7 bases and at J to 2 bases, leaving 3 bases not matched to a gene. CDR1 and CDR2 (germline): SQVTM, ANQGSEA. This CDR3 comprises 12 residues.

The V gene is TRBV18, the J gene TRBJ2-2, with D maybe TRBD2 (5 bases). The CDR3 totals 14 residues. From germline, CDR1 is KGHSH and CDR2 LQKENI. V dropped 2 bases and J dropped 3 bases, with 7 bases sitting between them. The CDR3 is CASSPVGDTGELFF. CDR3 DNA sequence: TGTGCCAGCTCACCAGTCGGGGACACCGGGGAGCTGTTTTTT.